This entry describes one TCR beta chain. Its antigen is unknown. The data originate from a study of identical twins. Study-wide results and limits: The more abundant beta clonotypes in cord blood had fewer insertions, and memory repertoires did not show this. Invariant MAIT and iNKT cells are populations that could partly confound zero-insertion analyses.

Addition of a universal primer site occurred through template switching, and cDNA carried unique molecular identifiers. Each CDR3 protein gets one entry after TCRdb re-called the 5' RACE reads with MiXCR. The data contain 500,000 to 650,000 distinct CDR3 sequences, around 24% of them seen just once; the ten biggest clones take up 0.48%. This CDR3 contains 16 residues. V lost 7 bases, J lost 5 bases, and 17 bases stayed unmatched. Germline values: CDR1 SQVTM, CDR2 ANQGSEA. These records were also assigned to another study, of yellow fever vaccine responses in identical twins.

This TCR was sampled from a woman aged 18-29 years in good health. V is TRBV29-1 and J is TRBJ2-5; TRBD1 matches at 9 bases. The sample taken for sequencing was CD4+ T cells sorted from blood. The CDR3 region has the DNA TGCAGCGCCTCCGGGACAGGGATGCTGGGTAGGGAGACCCAGTACTTC. The encoded protein is CSASGTGMLGRETQYF.